The 24 T cell receptor beta chains given below trace back to one sample, sequenced in a study of T cell clonality in common variable immunodeficiency. The data were produced by immunoSEQ multiplex PCR, yet TCRdb's version contains in-frame clones alone and is incomplete. The sample has around 40,000 clones, none seen only once. The specimen sequenced was peripheral blood mononuclear cells. These receptors all come from a person between 18 and 69 years old in good health.

There are many counts of this clone. The part of the CDR3 DNA that was read is TGCAGCGTGACAGGGGGCATCCTGAAGACC. This encodes CSVTGGILKT. The whole CDR3 sequence reads CSVTGGILKTQYF. V is TRBV29-1 and J is TRBJ2-5, with 10 bases fitting TRBD1. The read stops 3 residues short of the end of the CDR3; the missing end is completed from the germline J gene. The CDR3 totals 13 residues. Germline values: CDR1 SQVTM, CDR2 ANQGSEA. J was trimmed by 6 bases and V by 6 bases; bases with no gene match: 7.

This clone was found many times. The read ends 3 residues shy of where the CDR3 ends; the end is completed using the germline J gene. The chain employs TRBV5-1 and TRBJ2-3, with TRBD2 matching over 8 bases. The V gene end was trimmed by 3 bases and the J gene end by 1 base; junction bases not matched to a gene: 10. The CDR3 loop spans 17 amino acids. Germline CDR1 SGHRS, CDR2 YFSETQ. The CDR3 bases that were read are TGCGCCAGCAGCTCCCAGAAACTAGCGGCAGGCACAGATACG. It is translated as CASSSQKLAAGTDT. The full-length CDR3 reads as CASSSQKLAAGTDTQYF.

This clone was picked up many times. The sequence runs out 3 residues before the end of the CDR3; the remainder is reconstructed from the germline J gene. The V call is TRBV20-1, the J call TRBJ1-1; possible D gene TRBD1, 6 bases. The CDR3 covers 13 residues. Germline CDR1 DFQATT, CDR2 SNEGSKA (reference sequence). CDR3 bases read: TGCAGTGCCATTACAGGGAAAGCCCCGGAA. Translation gives CSAITGKAPE. The complete CDR3 reads CSAITGKAPEAFF.

On this clone itself: The read gets to within 3 residues of the CDR3 end, and the germline J gene fills in the rest. The chain couples TRBV6-1 to TRBJ2-1, with D possibly being TRBD1 (5 bases). V shed 2 bases and J shed 4 bases, with 18 bases lying between them. The germline V gene has CDR1 MNHNS and CDR2 SASEGT. The CDR3 consists of 17 residues. This CDR3 is CASSEPPRARLYNEQFF. The CDR3 DNA, read in part, is TGTGCCAGCAGTGAACCTCCCAGGGCCCGCCTATACAATGAG.

This clone was seen a few times. Sequencing ends 3 residues short of the CDR3 end; the germline J gene provides the rest. The chain uses TRBV19 and TRBJ1-2, with unresolved D. Germline CDR1 and CDR2: LNHDA and SQIVND (reference sequence). V was trimmed by 5 bases and J by 3 bases, leaving 10 bases between them. This CDR3 contains 13 residues. The CDR3 spells CASSQVNYYGYTF. The DNA read from the CDR3 is TGTGCCAGTAGTCAGGTGAACTACTATGGC.

This clone was seen repeatedly, ten times or more. The sequenced fragment ends 3 residues before the CDR3 boundary, so the rest is inferred from the germline J gene. The chain uses TRBV5-4 and TRBJ1-2, with D uncertain. The CDR3 is 13 residues long. V was shortened by 5 bases and J by 2 bases, with 10 bases between the two germline ends. In germline, CDR1 is SGHNT, CDR2 YYREEE (reference sequence). CDR3: CASSPEPNYGYTF. Partial CDR3 DNA: TGTGCCAGCAGTCCAGAACCCAACTATGGC.

This clone appeared a few times. The CDR3 goes on 3 residues after the read ends, and that part is filled in from the germline J gene. V and J are TRBV7-9 and TRBJ2-2; D is undetermined. Trimming took off 8 bases at V and 7 bases at J, with 8 bases between the two ends. This CDR3 comprises 11 residues. Germline V gene data show CDR1 as SEHNR and CDR2 as FQNEAQ (reference sequence). The CDR3 region is CASAESGELFF. The DNA read from the CDR3 is TGTGCCAGCGCGGAGAGCGGGGAG.

This clone appeared many times. The sequenced CDR3 bases are TGTGCCAGCACTCTGACTAGCGGGGGTTTCGAGACC. Encoded protein: CASTLTSGGFET. The CDR3 in its entirety is CASTLTSGGFETQYF. V is TRBV6-2 or TRBV6-3 and J is TRBJ2-5; 12 positions match TRBD2. The read falls 3 residues short of the CDR3 end, and the missing part is taken from the germline J gene. The CDR3 runs to 15 residues. Trimming at V came to 7 bases and at J to 5 bases, leaving 8 bases not matched to a gene. Germline V gene lookup returns CDR1 MNHEY and CDR2 SVGEGT.

This clone was seen at least ten times. The CDR3 is cut off 3 residues early in the read; its end comes from the germline J gene. The chain combines TRBV6-2 or TRBV6-3 with TRBJ2-2; 8 nucleotides align to TRBD2. CDR1 is MNHEY, CDR2 SVGEGT, per germline. The CDR3 has 14 residues. The V gene end was trimmed by 5 bases and the J gene end by 6 bases; junction bases not matched to a gene: 5. CDR3: CASSRTSKSGELFF. The DNA read from the CDR3 is TGTGCCAGCAGTCGGACTAGCAAGTCCGGGGAG.

This clone showed up many times. The read halts 3 residues ahead of the CDR3 end, with the missing end drawn from the germline J gene. The gene calls are TRBV4-1 and TRBJ2-3, with 9 nucleotides matching TRBD1. V was clipped by 2 bases and J by 3 bases; unmatched bases: 9. CDR3 length equals 17 residues. CDR1 is MGHRA, CDR2 YSYEKL, per germline. The sequenced CDR3 bases are TGCGCCAGCAGCCAATGGGCCGGGACAGGGACTACAGATACG. Protein product: CASSQWAGTGTTDT. The whole CDR3 protein reads CASSQWAGTGTTDTQYF.

This clone turned up a few times. Mismatch with germline at one junction end may stem from a read error. Coverage ceases 3 residues before the CDR3 finishes, and the germline J gene fills in the end. This chain connects TRBV2 to TRBJ1-3; D uncertain. CDR1 and CDR2 (germline): SNHLY, FYNNEI. The CDR3 consists of 13 residues. The sequenced part of the CDR3 DNA is TGTGCCAGCAGTGAGGACTCTGGAAACACG. Translation: CASSEDSGNT. In full, the CDR3 reads CASSEDSGNTIYF.

Ten or more counts support this clone. With the read ending 3 residues before the CDR3 end, the germline J gene is used to fill in that end. This sequence joins TRBV7-6 and TRBJ1-1; D is possibly TRBD1 (6 bases). The CDR3 contains 15 residues. V was shortened by 3 bases and J by 1 base, with 12 bases between the two germline ends. Germline loops: CDR1 SGHVS, CDR2 FNYEAQ. The CDR3 DNA, read in part, is TGTGCCAGCAGCTTGACAGGCAACTCGAACACTGAA. Amino acids: CASSLTGNSNTE. The whole CDR3 sequence reads CASSLTGNSNTEAFF.

This clone was counted a few times. This may come from a read error, since a much larger clone is one base off. The CDR3 protein is CAWSDGAPHVQPQHF. The sequenced part of the CDR3 DNA is TGTGCCTGGAGTGATGGGGCACCCCATGTCCAGCCC. V and J are TRBV30 and TRBJ1-5, with a weak D call TRBD1 (5 bases). The CDR3 end falls 3 residues outside the read, so it is completed with the germline J gene. The CDR3 loop spans 15 amino acids. Germline loops: CDR1 GTSNPN, CDR2 SVGIG (reference sequence). Trimming pared 1 base from V and 7 bases from J, leaving 17 bases between.

This clone appeared a few times. The read ends 3 residues early relative to the CDR3; the germline J gene fills the gap. This chain connects TRBV18 to TRBJ1-2; tentatively, D is TRBD1 (5 bases). This CDR3 is built from 14 residues. CDR1 and CDR2 from the germline V gene are KGHSH and LQKENI. CDR3 protein: CASSQAAGSGDYTF. Incomplete CDR3 DNA: TGTGCCAGCTCACAAGCCGCAGGGTCGGGCGAC.

This clone was seen many times. CDR3 protein: CASSESQGEFTEAFF. Incomplete CDR3 DNA: TGTGCCAGCAGTGAATCCCAGGGGGAGTTCACTGAA. The rearrangement joins TRBV6-4 to TRBJ1-1; 7 bases map to TRBD1. The read ends 3 residues before the CDR3 terminus; that terminus is restored from the germline J gene. CDR1 MRHNA and CDR2 SNTAGT come from the germline V gene. This CDR3 has 15 residues. With 3 bases clipped from V and 4 bases from J, the junction kept 8 bases outside the gene matches.

This clone appeared many times. Coverage ceases 3 residues before the CDR3 finishes, and the germline J gene fills in the end. The chain recombines TRBV18 with TRBJ2-5, with D possibly TRBD2 on 5 matching bases. This CDR3 contains 13 residues. V was shortened by 3 bases and J by 2 bases, with 7 bases between the two germline ends. Germline V gene lookup returns CDR1 KGHSH and CDR2 LQKENI. This chain's CDR3 is CASSPGGQETQYF. The CDR3 DNA, read in part, is TGTGCCAGCTCACCCGGCGGGCAAGAGACC.

On this clone itself: The read comes to an end 3 residues before the CDR3 does, leaving the germline J gene to fill in the end. This sample also contains other DNA sequences that code for the same CDR3. This sequence joins TRBV2 and TRBJ2-7; 8 nucleotides align to TRBD1. The germline CDR1 and CDR2 sequences are SNHLY and FYNNEI. This CDR3 comprises 14 residues. V lost 4 bases and J lost 2; bases outside the gene matches: 4. The CDR3 spells CASSGQGRTYEQYF. The sequenced CDR3 bases are TGTGCCAGCAGTGGACAGGGGCGTACCTACGAG.

This clone was seen a handful of times. At one boundary the junction diverges from the germline segment, which might be a read error. The read ends 3 residues before the CDR3 terminus; that terminus is restored from the germline J gene. V is TRBV7-7 and J is TRBJ2-5; D is perhaps TRBD2 (5 bases). In germline, CDR1 is SSHAT, CDR2 FNYEAQ (reference sequence). This CDR3 is 15 amino acids long. The CDR3 here is CASSPGLGKQETQYF. The sequenced CDR3 bases are TGTGCTAGCAGCCCCGGACTGGGAAAGCAAGAGACC.

This clone was counted many times. The read stops 3 residues short of the end of the CDR3; the missing end is completed from the germline J gene. V and J are TRBV4-2 and TRBJ2-5; 9 nucleotides line up with TRBD1. The V segment lost 2 bases and the J segment 3 bases; nucleotides outside the gene matches: 7. The CDR3 is made up of 16 amino acids. Germline-derived CDR1 and CDR2 are LGHNA and YNFKEQ. CDR3 region: CASSQWPGQGKETQYF. The part of the CDR3 DNA that was read is TGTGCCAGCAGCCAATGGCCCGGACAGGGGAAAGAGACC.

This clone was seen many times. The missing CDR3 end, 3 residues past where the read stops, is filled in from the germline J gene. The chain recombines TRBV20-1 with TRBJ1-6, with a possible D match to TRBD1 (5 bases). CDR3 length: 16 residues. Germline assignment: CDR1 DFQATT and CDR2 SNEGSKA (reference sequence). Trimming took 0 bases from V and 2 from J, leaving 11 bases between them. This chain's CDR3 is CSARDPQGTYNSPLHF. CDR3 DNA, as far as it was read: TGCAGTGCTAGAGATCCCCAGGGAACCTATAATTCACCC.

This clone appeared a few times. The sequence runs out 3 residues before the end of the CDR3; the remainder is reconstructed from the germline J gene. This chain uses TRBV7-9 with TRBJ2-1, with D unresolved. Germline-derived CDR1 and CDR2 are SEHNR and FQNEAQ (reference sequence). V lost 3 bases to trimming and J lost 8 bases, with 11 bases between them. The CDR3 spans 13 residues. The sequenced part of the CDR3 DNA is TGTGCCAGCAGCTTTCAGCGATACGATGAG. Residues: CASSFQRYDE. The whole CDR3 protein is CASSFQRYDEQFF.

This clone was seen repeatedly, ten times or more. Sequencing ends 3 residues short of the CDR3 end; the germline J gene provides the rest. V gene TRBV19 combines with J gene TRBJ1-5, with a weak D call TRBD1 (5 bases). V lost 7 bases and J lost 7, with 14 bases in between. CDR3 length equals 13 residues. Looked up from germline, CDR1 is LNHDA and CDR2 is SQIVND (reference sequence). The CDR3 protein is CASTHRSNQPQHF. CDR3 DNA (partial): TGTGCCAGTACCCACAGGTCCAACCAGCCC.

This clone has ten or more counts. The read is 3 residues too short to cover the CDR3 end, so that end is filled in from the germline J gene. The chain joins TRBV2 to TRBJ1-5, with a tentative D call TRBD1 (6 bases). This CDR3 comprises 15 residues. Trimming took off 2 bases at V and 5 bases at J, with 13 bases between the two ends. Germline-derived CDR1 and CDR2 are SNHLY and FYNNEI. The CDR3 DNA, read in part, is TGTGCCAGCAGTGAACGGACAGCTCCTTATCAGCCC. Amino acid sequence: CASSERTAPYQP. The entire CDR3 protein reads CASSERTAPYQPQHF.

This clone showed up many times. The observed sequence ends 3 residues before the CDR3 terminus, with the missing tail filled in from the germline J gene. The rearrangement uses TRBV19 and TRBJ2-3; 8 nucleotides align to TRBD2. V trimming: 6 bases; J trimming: 4 bases; junction bases outside the gene matches: 12. The CDR3 totals 16 residues. Germline assignment: CDR1 LNHDA and CDR2 SQIVND (reference sequence). CDR3 residues: CASRDQHSGTADTQYF. CDR3 bases read: TGTGCCAGTAGAGACCAACATAGCGGGACTGCAGATACG.